This record covers a single T cell receptor (beta chain). In germline, CDR1 is KGHSH, CDR2 LQKENI. The ends lost 2 bases at V and 3 bases at J; junction bases unmatched: 11. The CDR3 has 17 amino acids. This entry comes from a study of blood T cell repertoires in COVID-19. Turning to the study itself: Samples of COVID-19 (acute and convalescent) were obtained from the United States, Italy and Spain. PBMCs, B-cell-depleted T cells, or T cells were the source of the cDNA or gDNA that made up the material.

Original data processing: Estimates of nucleated cell counts were drawn from the amplification of reference gene primers. The table came from immunoSEQ multiplex PCR; TCRdb's copy has only in-frame clones and leaves some out. The D gene and trimming were derived from the DNA, and the V and J assignments and clone size from that table. The sample has some 200,000 clones; around 86% are singletons. The origin of this receptor is a man aged 50-60 years with acute or convalescent COVID-19. Sequencing was done on a sample of peripheral blood. This chain joins TRBV18 and TRBJ1-2, with 8 bases aligning to TRBD1. CDR3 bases: TGTGCCAGCTCACCAAAAAGGCCTGGACAGGGTGACTATGGCTACACCTTC. It yields the protein CASSPKRPGQGDYGYTF.